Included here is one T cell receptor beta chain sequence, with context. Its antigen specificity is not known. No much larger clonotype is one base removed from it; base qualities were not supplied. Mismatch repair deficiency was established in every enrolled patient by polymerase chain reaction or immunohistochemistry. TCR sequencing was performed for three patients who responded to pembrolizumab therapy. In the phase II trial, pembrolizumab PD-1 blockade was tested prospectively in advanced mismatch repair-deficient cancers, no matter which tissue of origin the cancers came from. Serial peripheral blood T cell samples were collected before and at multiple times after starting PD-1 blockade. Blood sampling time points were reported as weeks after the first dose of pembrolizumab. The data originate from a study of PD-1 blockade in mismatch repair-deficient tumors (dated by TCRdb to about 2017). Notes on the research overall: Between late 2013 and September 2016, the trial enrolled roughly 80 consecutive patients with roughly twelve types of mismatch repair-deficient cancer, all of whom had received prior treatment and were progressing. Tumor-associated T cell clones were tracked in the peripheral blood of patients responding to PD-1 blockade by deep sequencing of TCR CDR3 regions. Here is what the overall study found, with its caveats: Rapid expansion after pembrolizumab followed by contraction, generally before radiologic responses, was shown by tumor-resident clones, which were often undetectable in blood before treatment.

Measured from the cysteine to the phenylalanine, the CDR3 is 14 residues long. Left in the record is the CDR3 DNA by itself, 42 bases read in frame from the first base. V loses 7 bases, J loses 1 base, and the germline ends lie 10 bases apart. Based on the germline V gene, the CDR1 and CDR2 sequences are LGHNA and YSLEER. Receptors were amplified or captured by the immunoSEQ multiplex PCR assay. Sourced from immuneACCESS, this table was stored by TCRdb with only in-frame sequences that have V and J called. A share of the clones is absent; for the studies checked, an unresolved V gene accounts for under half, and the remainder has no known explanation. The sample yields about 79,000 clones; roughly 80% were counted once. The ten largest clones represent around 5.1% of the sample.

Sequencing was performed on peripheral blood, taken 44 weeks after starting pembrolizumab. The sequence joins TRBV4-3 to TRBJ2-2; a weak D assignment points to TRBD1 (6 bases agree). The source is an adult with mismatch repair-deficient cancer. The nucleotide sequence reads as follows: TGCGCCAGCACTGGACAGATGAACACCGGGGAGCTGTTTTTT. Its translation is CASTGQMNTGELFF.